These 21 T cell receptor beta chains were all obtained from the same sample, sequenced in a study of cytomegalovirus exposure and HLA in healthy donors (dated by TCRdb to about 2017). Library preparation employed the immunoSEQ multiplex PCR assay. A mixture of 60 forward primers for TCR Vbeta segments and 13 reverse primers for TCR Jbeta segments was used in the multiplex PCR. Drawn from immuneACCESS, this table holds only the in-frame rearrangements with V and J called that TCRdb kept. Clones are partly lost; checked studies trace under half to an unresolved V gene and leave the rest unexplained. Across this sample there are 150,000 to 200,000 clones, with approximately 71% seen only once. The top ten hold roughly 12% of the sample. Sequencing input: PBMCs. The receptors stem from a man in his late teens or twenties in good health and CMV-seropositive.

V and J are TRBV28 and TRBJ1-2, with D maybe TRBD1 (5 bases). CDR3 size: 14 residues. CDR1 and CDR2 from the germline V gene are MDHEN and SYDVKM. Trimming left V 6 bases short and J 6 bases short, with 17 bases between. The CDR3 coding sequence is TGTGCCAGCAGCTCCGCCCCGGGGGGAGATGGCTACACCTTC. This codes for CASSSAPGGDGYTF.

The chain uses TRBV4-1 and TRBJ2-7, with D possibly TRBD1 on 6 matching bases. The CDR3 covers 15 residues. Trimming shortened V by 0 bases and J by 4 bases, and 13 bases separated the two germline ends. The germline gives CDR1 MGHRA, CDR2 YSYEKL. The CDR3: CASSQDWGTGYEQYF. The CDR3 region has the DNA TGCGCCAGCAGCCAAGATTGGGGAACAGGGTACGAGCAGTACTTC.

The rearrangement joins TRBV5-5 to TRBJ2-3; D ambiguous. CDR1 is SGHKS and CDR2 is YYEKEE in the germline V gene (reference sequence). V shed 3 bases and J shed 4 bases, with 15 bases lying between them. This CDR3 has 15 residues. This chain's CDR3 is CASSSPTSAADTQYF. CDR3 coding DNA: TGTGCCAGCAGCTCCCCGACCAGCGCAGCAGATACGCAGTATTTT.

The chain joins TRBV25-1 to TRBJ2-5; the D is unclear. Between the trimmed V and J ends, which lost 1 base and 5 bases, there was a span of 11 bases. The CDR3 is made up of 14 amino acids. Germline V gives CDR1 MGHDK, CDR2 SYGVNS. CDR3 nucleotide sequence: TGTGCCAGCAGTGAATCCAATGCGATGGAGACCCAGTACTTC. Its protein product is CASSESNAMETQYF.

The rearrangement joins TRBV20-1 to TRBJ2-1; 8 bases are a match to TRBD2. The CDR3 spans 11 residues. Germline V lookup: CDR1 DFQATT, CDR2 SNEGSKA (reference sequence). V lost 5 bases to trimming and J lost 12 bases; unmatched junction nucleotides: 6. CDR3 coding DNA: TGCAGTGCTCAAGGACTAGCTTCGCAGTTCTTC. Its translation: CSAQGLASQFF.

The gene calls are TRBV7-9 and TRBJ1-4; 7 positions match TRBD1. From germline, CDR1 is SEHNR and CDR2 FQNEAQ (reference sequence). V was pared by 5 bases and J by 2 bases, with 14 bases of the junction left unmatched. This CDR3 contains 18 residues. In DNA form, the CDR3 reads TGTGCCAGCAGCCCGCCGGGACAGCCCAAAGATACTAATGAAAAACTGTTTTTT. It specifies CASSPPGQPKDTNEKLFF.

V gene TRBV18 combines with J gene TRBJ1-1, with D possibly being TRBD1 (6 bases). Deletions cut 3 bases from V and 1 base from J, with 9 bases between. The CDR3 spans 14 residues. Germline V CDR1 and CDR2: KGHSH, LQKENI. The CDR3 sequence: CASSPLQGNTEAFF. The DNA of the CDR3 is TGTGCCAGCTCACCTCTACAGGGGAACACTGAAGCTTTCTTT.

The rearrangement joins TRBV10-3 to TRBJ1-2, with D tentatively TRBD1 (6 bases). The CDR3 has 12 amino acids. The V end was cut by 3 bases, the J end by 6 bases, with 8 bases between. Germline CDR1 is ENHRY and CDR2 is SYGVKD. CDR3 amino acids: CAISDSGDGYTF. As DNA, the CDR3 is TGTGCCATCAGTGACTCAGGGGATGGCTACACCTTC.

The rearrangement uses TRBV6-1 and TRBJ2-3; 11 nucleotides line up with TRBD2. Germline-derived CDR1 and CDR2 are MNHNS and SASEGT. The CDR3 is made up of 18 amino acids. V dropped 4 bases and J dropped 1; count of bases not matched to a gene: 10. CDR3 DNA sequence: TGTGCCAGCAGTGGTAAATGGGGTAGCGGGAGGGGCACAGATACGCAGTATTTT. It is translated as CASSGKWGSGRGTDTQYF.

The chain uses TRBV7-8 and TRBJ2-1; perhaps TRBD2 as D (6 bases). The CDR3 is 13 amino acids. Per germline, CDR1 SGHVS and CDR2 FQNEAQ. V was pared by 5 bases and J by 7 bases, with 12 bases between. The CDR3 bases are TGTGCCAGCAGCCGAACTAGCCCGAATGAGCAGTTCTTC. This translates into CASSRTSPNEQFF. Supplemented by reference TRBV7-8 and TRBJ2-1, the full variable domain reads GAGVSQSPRYKVAKRGQDVALRCDPISGHVSLFWYQQALGQGPEFLTYFQNEAQLDKSGLPSDRFFAERPEGSVSTLKIQRTQQEDSAVYLCASSRTSPNEQFFGPGTRLTVL.

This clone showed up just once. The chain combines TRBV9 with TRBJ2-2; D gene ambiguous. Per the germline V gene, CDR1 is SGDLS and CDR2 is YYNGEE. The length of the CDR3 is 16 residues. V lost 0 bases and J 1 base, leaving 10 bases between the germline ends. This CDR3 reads CASSVDVTENTGELFF. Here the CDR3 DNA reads TGTGCCAGCAGCGTAGACGTAACAGAGAACACCGGGGAGCTGTTTTTT.

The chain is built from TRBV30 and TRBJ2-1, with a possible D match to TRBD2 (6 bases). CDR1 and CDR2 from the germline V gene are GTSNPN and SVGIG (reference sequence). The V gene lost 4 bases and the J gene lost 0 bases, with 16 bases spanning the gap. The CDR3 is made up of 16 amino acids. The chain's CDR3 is CAWTGLAESSYNEQFF. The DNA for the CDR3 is TGTGCCTGGACCGGCTTAGCGGAGAGCTCCTACAATGAGCAGTTCTTC.

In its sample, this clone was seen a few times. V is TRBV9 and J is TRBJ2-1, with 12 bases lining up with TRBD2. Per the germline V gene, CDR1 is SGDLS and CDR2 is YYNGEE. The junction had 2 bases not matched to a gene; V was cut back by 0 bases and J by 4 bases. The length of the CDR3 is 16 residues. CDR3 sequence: CASSVALAGGYNEQFF. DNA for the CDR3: TGTGCCAGCAGCGTAGCCCTAGCGGGAGGGTACAATGAGCAGTTCTTC.

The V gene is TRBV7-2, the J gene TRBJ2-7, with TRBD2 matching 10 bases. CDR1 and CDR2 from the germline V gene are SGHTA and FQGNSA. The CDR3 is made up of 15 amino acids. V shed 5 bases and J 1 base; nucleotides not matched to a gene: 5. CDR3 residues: CASSQLAGSSYEQYF. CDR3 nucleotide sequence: TGTGCCAGCAGCCAACTAGCGGGGTCTTCCTACGAGCAGTACTTC.

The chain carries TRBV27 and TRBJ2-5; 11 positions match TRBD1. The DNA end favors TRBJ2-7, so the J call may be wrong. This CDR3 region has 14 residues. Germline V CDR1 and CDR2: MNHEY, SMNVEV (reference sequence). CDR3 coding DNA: TGTGCCAGCAGCCCAGGGACAGGGGGGAACGAGCAGTACTTC. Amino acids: CASSPGTGGNEQYF.

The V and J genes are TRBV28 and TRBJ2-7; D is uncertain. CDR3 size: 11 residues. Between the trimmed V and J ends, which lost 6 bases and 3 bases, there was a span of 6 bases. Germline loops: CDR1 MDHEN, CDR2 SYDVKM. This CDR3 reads CASRADYEQYF. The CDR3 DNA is TGTGCCAGCAGGGCCGACTACGAGCAGTACTTC.

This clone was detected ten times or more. The CDR3, as DNA: TGTGCCAGCAGCTTACCCGCGTACTTGAACACTGAAGCTTTCTTT. Amino acids: CASSLPAYLNTEAFF. V and J are TRBV7-8 and TRBJ1-1; D gene unclear. This CDR3 has 15 residues. The germline V and J ends were trimmed by 2 bases and 0 bases, with 10 bases remaining between them. CDR1 SGHVS and CDR2 FQNEAQ come from the germline V gene.

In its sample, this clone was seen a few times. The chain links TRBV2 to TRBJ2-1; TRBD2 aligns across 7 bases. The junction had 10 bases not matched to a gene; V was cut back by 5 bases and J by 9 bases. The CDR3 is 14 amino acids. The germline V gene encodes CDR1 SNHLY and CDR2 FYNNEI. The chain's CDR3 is CASSHQRESFEQFF. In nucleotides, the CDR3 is TGTGCCAGCAGTCACCAGCGGGAATCGTTTGAGCAGTTCTTC.

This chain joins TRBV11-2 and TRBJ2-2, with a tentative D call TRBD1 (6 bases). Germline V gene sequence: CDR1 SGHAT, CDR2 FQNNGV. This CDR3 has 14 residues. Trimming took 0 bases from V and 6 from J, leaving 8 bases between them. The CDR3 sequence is CASSLDRGSGELFF. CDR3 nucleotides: TGTGCCAGCAGCTTAGACAGGGGTTCCGGGGAGCTGTTTTTT.

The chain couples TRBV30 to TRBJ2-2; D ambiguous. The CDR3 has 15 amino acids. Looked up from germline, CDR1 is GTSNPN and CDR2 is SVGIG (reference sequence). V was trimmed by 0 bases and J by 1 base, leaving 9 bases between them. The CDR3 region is CAWSVLSGNTGELFF. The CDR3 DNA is TGTGCCTGGAGTGTACTATCTGGGAACACCGGGGAGCTGTTTTTT.

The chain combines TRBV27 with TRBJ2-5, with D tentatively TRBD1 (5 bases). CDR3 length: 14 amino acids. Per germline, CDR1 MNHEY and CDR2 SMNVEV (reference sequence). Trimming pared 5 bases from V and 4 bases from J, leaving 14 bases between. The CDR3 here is CASSANLGRETQYF. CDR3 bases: TGTGCCAGCAGTGCGAATCTGGGGCGAGAGACCCAGTACTTC.